This TCR beta chain was captured in a study of PD-1 blockade in classical Hodgkin lymphoma. A note on this clone: Its specificity is unknown.

Points from the study as a whole: Although disease activity or prior therapy may be involved, causes of the repertoire differences remain undefined. In newly diagnosed patients, baseline TCR diversity was reportedly below that of healthy donors.

TCRdb's copy holds only in-frame clones and misses some; the assay was immunoSEQ multiplex PCR. The repertoire includes 20,000 to 25,000 clones, approximately 95% of them detected once, and about 3.6% sits in the top ten. Time point here: newly diagnosed, previously untreated cHL patient sample. Comparison used PBMCs from newly diagnosed, untreated classical Hodgkin lymphoma. The V gene's germline CDR1 is MDHEN and CDR2 SYDVKM. Losses at the gene ends were 4 bases for V and 7 bases for J; bases not matched to a gene: 10. This CDR3 spans 15 amino acids. The source material was peripheral blood mononuclear cells (PBMCs). This clonotype was sampled from a human donor with classical Hodgkin lymphoma. V usage is TRBV28 and J usage is TRBJ1-5; 7 bases align to TRBD1. The CDR3 protein is CASSSSTGRYQPQHF. CDR3 DNA sequence: TGTGCCAGCAGTTCGTCGACAGGGCGTTACCAGCCCCAGCATTTT.